This T cell receptor beta chain was recorded in a study of T cell changes during pregnancy in multiple sclerosis. TCRdb's copy holds only in-frame clones and misses some; the assay was immunoSEQ multiplex PCR. The sample includes approximately 85,000 clones, more than 85% of them seen just once. CDR3 size: 15 residues. CDR1 is SEHNR and CDR2 is FQNEAQ in the germline V gene (reference sequence). The junction had 7 bases not matched to a gene; V was cut back by 6 bases and J by 2 bases. The material sequenced was peripheral blood, taken in the first trimester of pregnancy. The receptor's source is a female donor with multiple sclerosis, enrolled in a pregnancy study. V is TRBV7-9 and J is TRBJ2-1; the match to TRBD2 covers 7 bases. The CDR3, as DNA: TGTGCCAGCAGTTATAGCGGGTCAACCTACAATGAGCAGTTCTTC. Its translation: CASSYSGSTYNEQFF.